The 28 T cell receptor beta chains below were found in one sample sequenced in a study of glioma-infiltrating T cells. The iRepertoire nested amplicon-rescue multiplex PCR amplified TCR alpha and beta CDR3s from RNA. Using its own MiXCR run on the multiplex PCR reads, TCRdb lists one record per CDR3 protein. The sample has about 130,000 distinct CDR3 sequences, approximately 26% seen once. The source material was glioma tissue, nonneoplastic brain tissue, or PBMCs (not recorded which). These receptors came from a human donor with low-grade glioma or glioblastoma, undergoing nonglioma brain surgery, or in good health (not recorded which).

CDR3 sequence (DNA): TGTGCCAGTAGGGGGACAGAGAATGAAAAACTGTTTTTT. It is translated as CASRGTENEKLFF. The rearrangement uses TRBV19 and TRBJ1-4; TRBD1 agrees at 7 bases. V lost 6 bases to trimming and J lost 5 bases; unmatched junction nucleotides: 3. The CDR3 is 13 residues long. Germline CDR1 is LNHDA and CDR2 is SQIVND (reference sequence).

In the case of this clonotype: A much larger clone sits a single nucleotide away, making a read error possible. The rearrangement joins TRBV20-1 to TRBJ1-1; D remains unclear. The CDR3 loop spans 11 amino acids. CDR1 DFQATT and CDR2 SNEGSKA come from the germline V gene (reference sequence). The chain's CDR3 is CSATLGWSSSF. The CDR3 nucleotides read TGCAGTGCTACCTTGGGGTGGTCTTCTTCCTTT.

This clonotype came up a few times. This chain joins TRBV6-1 and TRBJ1-2, with D perhaps matching TRBD1 (5 bases). V shed 8 bases and J shed 0 bases, with 22 bases lying between them. Germline V gene lookup returns CDR1 MNHNS and CDR2 SASEGT. This CDR3 contains 17 residues. DNA for the CDR3: TGTGCCAGCCAAAAAAGGGGCGACTCTGGATCTAACTATGGCTACACCTTC. Its protein product is CASQKRGDSGSNYGYTF.

V usage is TRBV4-1 and J usage is TRBJ2-1; TRBD2 might be the D (7 bases). CDR1 is MGHRA and CDR2 is YSYEKL in the germline V gene. Between the trimmed V and J ends, which lost 7 bases and 9 bases, there was a span of 16 bases. The CDR3 totals 13 residues. For the CDR3, the DNA is TGCGCCAGCACTGCGGGGGCTGGAGTTGAGCAGTTCTTC. Protein: CASTAGAGVEQFF.

This clonotype is a singleton in its sample. At one end the junction does not follow the germline gene, possibly because of a read error. This rearrangement joins TRBV3-1 to TRBJ1-6, with D unclear. Germline V lookup: CDR1 LGHDT, CDR2 YNNKEL (reference sequence). The CDR3 length is 11 residues. In DNA, the CDR3 is TGTGCCAGCAGAGATAATTCAGCCCTCCACTTT. It specifies CASRDNSALHF.

This clonotype was found a few times. The chain links TRBV12-3 or TRBV12-4 to TRBJ2-7, with 8 bases matching TRBD2. V gave up 3 bases and J gave up 5 bases; unmatched junction bases: 0. The CDR3 spans 12 residues. CDR3 in amino acids: CASSFGRDEQYV. In DNA, the CDR3 is TGTGCCAGCAGTTTCGGGAGGGACGAGCAGTACGTC.

CDR3 nucleotides: TGTGCCAGCTCACCAGAGTTAGGGGGAGAGACCCAGTACTTC. Translation: CASSPELGGETQYF. This chain links TRBV18 with TRBJ2-5; perhaps TRBD1 as D (6 bases). Germline CDR1 KGHSH, CDR2 LQKENI. The CDR3 contains 14 residues. V was shortened by 2 bases and J by 4 bases, with 11 bases between the two germline ends.

The V call is TRBV28, the J call TRBJ2-1; 11 nucleotides line up with TRBD2. CDR1 and CDR2 (germline): MDHEN, SYDVKM. V lost 9 bases, J lost 12 bases, and 13 bases stayed unmatched. The CDR3 extends over 14 amino acids. The CDR3 sequence is CASEPGTSGRPQFF. The CDR3, as DNA: TGTGCCAGTGAACCCGGGACTAGCGGCCGGCCGCAGTTCTTC.

Notes on this clonotype: A read error may be the cause here, since a much bigger clone is one base away. This CDR3 is missing its conserved last phenylalanine or tryptophan, likely due to a read error. This rearrangement joins TRBV6-1 to TRBJ1-5; TRBD1 aligns across 7 bases. The CDR3 covers 15 residues. The germline V gene has CDR1 MNHNS and CDR2 SASEGT. J gave up 4 bases and V 3 bases, and 6 bases lay outside the gene matches. The CDR3 DNA is TGTGCCAGCAGTGACGACAGGGCAAGTAATCAGCCCCAGCATCTT. Amino acids: CASSDDRASNQPQHL.

This clonotype was counted a few times. V gene TRBV19 combines with J gene TRBJ2-5, with D possibly TRBD2 on 6 matching bases. The germline gives CDR1 LNHDA, CDR2 SQIVND (reference sequence). This CDR3 has 15 amino acids. Deletions cut 2 bases from V and 4 bases from J, with 14 bases between. The CDR3 DNA reads TGTGCCAGTAGTATAATGACTAGGGGATTAGAGACCCAGTACTTC. This translates into CASSIMTRGLETQYF.

Concerning this clonotype: A read error may explain this, as a much larger clone is one base away. In nucleotides, the CDR3 is TGTGCCAGCAGTTCCCCGGGACGGATGGACACTGAAGCTTTCTTT. Residues: CASSSPGRMDTEAFF. The chain has TRBV6-5 and TRBJ1-1; perhaps TRBD1 as D (5 bases). The CDR3 runs 15 residues. Trimming cost V 4 bases and J 3 bases, with 15 bases left between them. Germline values: CDR1 MNHEY, CDR2 SVGAGI.

As concerns this clonotype: With a much larger clone just one base away, this may be a read error. The gene calls are TRBV7-9 and TRBJ2-2; D gene ambiguous. This CDR3 is built from 13 residues. CDR1 is SEHNR and CDR2 is FQNEAQ in the germline V gene (reference sequence). Here the CDR3 reads CASSTGNTVELFF. CDR3 nucleotide sequence: TGTGCCAGCAGCACCGGTAACACCGTGGAGCTGTTTTTT.

Remarks on this clonotype: This could be a read error, since a much larger clone is one nucleotide away. The chain has TRBV28 and TRBJ1-5; TRBD1 might be the D (5 bases). Looked up from germline, CDR1 is MDHEN and CDR2 is SYDVKM. This CDR3 spans 13 amino acids. CDR3 in amino acids: CASKWGGNQPLHF. The DNA of the CDR3 is TGTGCCAGCAAATGGGGGGGAAATCAGCCCCTGCATTTT.

This clonotype has ten or more counts. This chain connects TRBV6-1 to TRBJ2-1; no definite D call. The CDR3 is made up of 15 amino acids. Trimming stripped 1 base from V and 7 bases from J, with 14 bases between. CDR1 is MNHNS, CDR2 SASEGT, per germline. As DNA, the CDR3 is TGTGCCAGCAGTGAAGTTCGAAAAATCGGGAATGAGCAGTTCTTC. It specifies CASSEVRKIGNEQFF.

The chain joins TRBV29-1 to TRBJ2-3, with D perhaps matching TRBD1 or TRBD2 (7 bases each). CDR1 SQVTM and CDR2 ANQGSEA come from the germline V gene. This CDR3 has 14 residues. V lost 8 bases and J 6 bases, leaving 21 bases between the germline ends. The CDR3 nucleotides are TGCAGCACCATCGGCAGGGGGGGCGTCGATACGCAGTATTTT. Translated: CSTIGRGGVDTQYF.

For this clonotype: A much more abundant neighbour one base away suggests this may be a read error. This chain uses TRBV27 with TRBJ1-1; tentatively, D is TRBD1 (5 bases). The CDR3 runs to 16 residues. Germline CDR1 and CDR2: MNHEY and SMNVEV (reference sequence). DNA for the CDR3: TGTGCCAACAGTTCCGCTAGGTTCGGGGGGGACACTGAAGCTTTCTTT. This sequence encodes CANSSARFGGDTEAFF.

The rearrangement uses TRBV10-1 and TRBJ2-5; TRBD1 might be the D (5 bases). Germline V gene lookup returns CDR1 WNHNN and CDR2 SYGVQD (reference sequence). V was trimmed by 2 bases and J by 5 bases, leaving 9 bases between them. CDR3 length: 13 amino acids. CDR3 DNA sequence: TGCGCCAGCAGTGAGCTGTGGGGCGAGACCCAGTACTTC. Translated, it gives CASSELWGETQYF.

To note about this clonotype: At one of its ends the junction is not consistent with the germline gene, which may arise from a read error. V and J are TRBV7-6 and TRBJ2-1; D is perhaps TRBD2 (7 bases). This CDR3 is 14 amino acids long. Germline-derived CDR1 and CDR2 are SGHVS and FNYEAQ. The CDR3 DNA reads as TGTGCTAGCAGCCCCGGGGGGACATACAATGAGCAGTTCTTC. Translation gives CASSPGGTYNEQFF.

The rearrangement links TRBV5-5 to TRBJ2-3, with 9 nucleotides matching TRBD1. J gave up 0 bases and V 2 bases, and 4 bases lay outside the gene matches. Germline assignment: CDR1 SGHKS and CDR2 YYEKEE (reference sequence). The CDR3 length is 16 residues. The chain's CDR3 is CASSFGQGFSTDTQYF. The CDR3 bases are TGTGCCAGCAGCTTTGGACAGGGGTTTAGCACAGATACGCAGTATTTT.

The chain recombines TRBV30 with TRBJ2-3; D unclear. The ends were cut back, 4 bases at V and 2 bases at J, with 7 bases in the middle. The length of the CDR3 is 12 residues. Germline V CDR1 and CDR2: GTSNPN, SVGIG (reference sequence). The CDR3 sequence is CAWTRTTDTQYF. The CDR3 coding sequence is TGTGCCTGGACACGGACCACAGATACGCAGTATTTT.

This clonotype was counted a few times. The V gene is TRBV4-2, the J gene TRBJ1-2, with D maybe TRBD1 (5 bases). The CDR3 runs 12 residues. Germline CDR1 reads LGHNA; CDR2 reads YNFKEQ. V lost 4 bases, J lost 7 bases, and 10 bases lay in between. CDR3 in amino acids: CASSLDQGGYTF. The DNA of the CDR3 is TGTGCCAGCAGCCTGGACCAGGGTGGCTACACCTTC.

This clonotype was counted ten times or more. The J gene is TRBJ1-2, the V gene TRBV7-2; D unclear. Germline-derived CDR1 and CDR2 are SGHTA and FQGNSA. Deletions cut 1 base from V and 0 bases from J, with 6 bases between. The length of the CDR3 is 14 residues. CDR3 sequence reads: CASSLEQTNYGYTF. For the CDR3, the DNA is TGTGCCAGCAGCTTAGAACAGACTAACTATGGCTACACCTTC.

This clonotype was recorded at least ten times. The genes are TRBV27 and TRBJ1-2; the D gene is possibly TRBD1 (5 bases). Germline V CDR1 and CDR2: MNHEY, SMNVEV (reference sequence). CDR3 size: 17 residues. With 5 bases removed from V and 4 bases from J, the gap between germline ends came to 23 bases. The CDR3: CASSPLGRDENGYGYTF. The DNA of the CDR3 is TGTGCCAGCAGTCCGCTGGGCAGGGACGAGAATGGCTATGGCTACACCTTC.

This clonotype was picked up many times. The chain couples TRBV6-1 to TRBJ1-4, with 7 nucleotides matching TRBD1. The ends lost 6 bases at V and 8 bases at J; junction bases unmatched: 12. The CDR3 runs 15 residues. In germline, CDR1 is MNHNS, CDR2 SASEGT. The CDR3 bases are TGTGCCAGCAGACGTACAGGGGCGGGGAAGGAAAAACTGTTTTTT. This gives the protein CASRRTGAGKEKLFF.

This clonotype was observed a few times. The chain carries TRBV12-5 and TRBJ2-2; no firm D call. With 1 base removed from V and 1 base from J, the gap between germline ends came to 4 bases. Looked up from germline, CDR1 is LGHNT and CDR2 is FRNRAP. The CDR3 is 14 residues long. The CDR3 coding sequence is TGTGCTAGTGGTTTGGGAGTGAACACCGGGGAGCTGTTTTTT. This gives the protein CASGLGVNTGELFF.

The chain joins TRBV30 to TRBJ2-5; possible D gene TRBD1, 6 bases. V lost 0 bases, J lost 5 bases, and 13 bases lay in between. CDR3 length: 14 amino acids. Germline-derived CDR1 and CDR2 are GTSNPN and SVGIG (reference sequence). CDR3 loop: CAWSVPRGKETQYF. CDR3 sequence (DNA): TGTGCCTGGAGTGTGCCAAGGGGGAAGGAGACCCAGTACTTC.

This clonotype was picked up a small number of times. The genes are TRBV3-1 and TRBJ2-3, with TRBD2 identical over 8 bases. The CDR3 totals 16 residues. Per the germline V gene, CDR1 is LGHDT and CDR2 is YNNKEL (reference sequence). Trimming took 2 bases from V and 6 from J; bases not matched to a gene: 10. CDR3 sequence: CASSQLAGAPGDTQYF. The CDR3 region has the DNA TGTGCCAGCAGCCAACTAGCGGGCGCCCCAGGGGATACGCAGTATTTT.

This clonotype was counted a few times. The junction does not match germline at one end; this may be a read error. The chain uses TRBV7-9 and TRBJ2-3; TRBD2 matches at 9 bases. Germline V lookup: CDR1 SEHNR, CDR2 FQNEAQ (reference sequence). The CDR3 is 17 residues long. DNA of the CDR3: TGTGCCAGCAGCTTATCCTTTTCCGGGACTAGCACAAATACGCAGTATTTT. Translation gives CASSLSFSGTSTNTQYF.